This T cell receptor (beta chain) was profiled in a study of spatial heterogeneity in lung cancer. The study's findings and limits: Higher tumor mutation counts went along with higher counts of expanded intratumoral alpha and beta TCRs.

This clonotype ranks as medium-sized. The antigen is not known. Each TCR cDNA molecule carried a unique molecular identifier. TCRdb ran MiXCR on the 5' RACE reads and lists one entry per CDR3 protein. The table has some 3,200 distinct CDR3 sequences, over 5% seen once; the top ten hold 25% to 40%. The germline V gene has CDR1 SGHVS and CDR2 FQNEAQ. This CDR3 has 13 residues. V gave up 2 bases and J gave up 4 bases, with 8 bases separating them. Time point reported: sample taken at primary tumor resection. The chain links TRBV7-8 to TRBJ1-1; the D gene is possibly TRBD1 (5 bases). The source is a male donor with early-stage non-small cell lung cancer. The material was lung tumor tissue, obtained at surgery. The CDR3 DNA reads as TGTGCCAGCAGCTTACAGGGTGGCACTGAAGCTTTCTTT. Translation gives CASSLQGGTEAFF.